This T cell receptor beta chain was captured in a study of CD8+ T cells in alopecia areata. Overall study findings and caveats: One nonresponder makes the tie between baseline CD8+ expansion and response uncertain. On tofacitinib, scalp and blood still held many of the expanded lesional clones.

TCR sequencing used cDNA made by reverse transcription of extracted RNA. Using immunoSEQ multiplex PCR, the repertoire was profiled, and TCRdb retains in-frame clones only, with some absent. The sample has around 140,000 clones, 86% seen once. A remark on this clone: Its antigen remains unknown.

The germline V and J ends were trimmed by 3 bases and 3 bases, with 11 bases remaining between them. CDR1 is SEHNR, CDR2 FQNEAQ, per germline (reference sequence). This CDR3 is built from 14 residues. Treatment reported: oral pan-JAK inhibitor, 5-10 mg twice daily. The study team obtained lesional scalp punch biopsies and peripheral blood from alopecia areata patients. This TCR was sampled from a human donor with alopecia areata. The V gene is TRBV7-9, the J gene TRBJ1-1; maybe TRBD1 (5 bases). This material consisted of CD8+ T cells sorted from blood, taken at week 4, from a patient treated with tofacitinib. The CDR3 sequence: CASSLFDRHTEAFF. The CDR3 DNA sequence: TGTGCCAGCAGCTTGTTTGACAGACACACTGAAGCTTTCTTT.